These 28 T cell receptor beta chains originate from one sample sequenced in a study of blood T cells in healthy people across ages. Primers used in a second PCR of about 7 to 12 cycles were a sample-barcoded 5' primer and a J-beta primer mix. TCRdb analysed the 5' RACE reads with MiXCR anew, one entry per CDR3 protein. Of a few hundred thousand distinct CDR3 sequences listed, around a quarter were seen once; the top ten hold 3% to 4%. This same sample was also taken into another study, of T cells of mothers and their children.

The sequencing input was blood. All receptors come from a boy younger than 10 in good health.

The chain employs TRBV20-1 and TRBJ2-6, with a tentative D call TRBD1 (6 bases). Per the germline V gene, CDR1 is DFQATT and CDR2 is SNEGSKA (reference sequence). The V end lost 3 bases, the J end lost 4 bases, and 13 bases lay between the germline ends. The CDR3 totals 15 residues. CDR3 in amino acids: CSARYYREGANVLTF. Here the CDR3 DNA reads TGCAGTGCTAGGTACTACAGGGAAGGGGCCAACGTCCTGACTTTC.

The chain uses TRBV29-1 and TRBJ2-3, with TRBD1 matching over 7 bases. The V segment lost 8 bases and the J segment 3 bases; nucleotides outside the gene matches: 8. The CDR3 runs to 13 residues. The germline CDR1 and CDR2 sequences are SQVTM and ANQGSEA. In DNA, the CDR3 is TGCAGCACCCTGACAGGGATGACAGATACGCAGTATTTT. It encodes CSTLTGMTDTQYF.

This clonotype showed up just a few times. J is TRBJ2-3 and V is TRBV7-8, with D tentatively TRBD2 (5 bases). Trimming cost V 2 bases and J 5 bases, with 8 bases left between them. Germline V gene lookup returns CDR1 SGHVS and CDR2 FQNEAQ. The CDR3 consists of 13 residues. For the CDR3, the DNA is TGTGCCAGCAGCTTACGGGGAGAAGATACGCAGTATTTT. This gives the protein CASSLRGEDTQYF.

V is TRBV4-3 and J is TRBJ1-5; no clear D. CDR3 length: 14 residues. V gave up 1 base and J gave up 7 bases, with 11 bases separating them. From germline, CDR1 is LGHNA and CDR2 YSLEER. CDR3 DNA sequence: TGCGCCAGCAGCCAAGGCCGGCGTGGGCAGCCCCAGCATTTT. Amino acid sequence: CASSQGRRGQPQHF.

CDR3 DNA sequence: TGTGCCAGCAGTTCCATAGGTAGCGGGGCCCTCGGGCAGTACTTC. Translated: CASSSIGSGALGQYF. The gene calls are TRBV28 and TRBJ2-7, with 8 bases matching TRBD2. The V segment lost 4 bases and the J segment 9 bases; nucleotides outside the gene matches: 14. The germline V gene has CDR1 MDHEN and CDR2 SYDVKM. This CDR3 is built from 15 residues.

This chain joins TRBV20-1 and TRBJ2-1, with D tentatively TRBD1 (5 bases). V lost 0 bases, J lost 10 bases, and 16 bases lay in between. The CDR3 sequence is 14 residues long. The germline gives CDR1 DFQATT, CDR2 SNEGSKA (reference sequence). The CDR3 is CSARDRVGLEEQFF. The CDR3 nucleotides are TGCAGTGCTAGAGATCGAGTGGGGCTGGAGGAGCAGTTCTTC.

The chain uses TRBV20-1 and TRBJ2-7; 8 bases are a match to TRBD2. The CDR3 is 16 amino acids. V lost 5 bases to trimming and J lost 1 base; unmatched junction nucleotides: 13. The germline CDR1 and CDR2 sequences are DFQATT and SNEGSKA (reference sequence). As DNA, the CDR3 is TGCAGTGCTTTCCCCCGGGGGCGGGGGGCTTCCTACGAGCAGTACTTC. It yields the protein CSAFPRGRGASYEQYF.

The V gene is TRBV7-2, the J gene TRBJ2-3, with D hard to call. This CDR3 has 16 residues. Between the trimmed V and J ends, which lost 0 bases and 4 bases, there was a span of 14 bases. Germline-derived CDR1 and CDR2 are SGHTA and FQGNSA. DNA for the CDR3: TGTGCCAGCAGCTTAGCACCAGAGTTAGTGTCAGATACGCAGTATTTT. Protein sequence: CASSLAPELVSDTQYF.

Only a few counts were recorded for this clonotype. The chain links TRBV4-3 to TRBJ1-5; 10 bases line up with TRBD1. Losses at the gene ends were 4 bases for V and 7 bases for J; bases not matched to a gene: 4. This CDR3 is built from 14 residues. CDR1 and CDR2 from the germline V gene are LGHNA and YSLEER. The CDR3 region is CASSRDRGGQPQHF. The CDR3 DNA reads TGCGCCAGCAGCCGGGACAGGGGCGGGCAGCCCCAGCATTTT.

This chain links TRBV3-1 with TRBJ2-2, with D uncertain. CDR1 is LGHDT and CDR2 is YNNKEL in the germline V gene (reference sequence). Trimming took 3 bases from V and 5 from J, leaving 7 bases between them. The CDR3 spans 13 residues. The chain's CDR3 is CASSQGITGELFF. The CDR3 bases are TGTGCCAGCAGCCAGGGAATTACCGGGGAGCTGTTTTTT.

CDR3 nucleotide sequence: TGTGCCAGTAGTAAGGGGACAATCTACTACGAGCAGTACTTC. This gives the protein CASSKGTIYYEQYF. The genes are TRBV19 and TRBJ2-5; D is perhaps TRBD1 (6 bases). The end of the DNA aligns better with TRBJ2-7, so the J call may be wrong. Germline V CDR1 and CDR2: LNHDA, SQIVND (reference sequence). This CDR3 contains 14 residues.

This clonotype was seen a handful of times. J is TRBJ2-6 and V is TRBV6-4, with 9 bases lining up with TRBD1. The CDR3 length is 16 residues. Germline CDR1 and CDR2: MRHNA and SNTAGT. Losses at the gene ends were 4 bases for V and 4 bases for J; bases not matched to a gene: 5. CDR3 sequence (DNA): TGTGCCAGCAGTGCCACAGGGGGCGCAGGGGCCAACGTCCTGACTTTC. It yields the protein CASSATGGAGANVLTF.

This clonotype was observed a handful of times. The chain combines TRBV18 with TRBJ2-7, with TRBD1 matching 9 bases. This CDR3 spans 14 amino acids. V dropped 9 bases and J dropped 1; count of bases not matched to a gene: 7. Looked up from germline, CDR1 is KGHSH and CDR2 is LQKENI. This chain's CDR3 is CASAPGTGSYEQYF. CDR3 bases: TGTGCCAGTGCCCCCGGGACAGGGTCCTACGAGCAGTACTTC.

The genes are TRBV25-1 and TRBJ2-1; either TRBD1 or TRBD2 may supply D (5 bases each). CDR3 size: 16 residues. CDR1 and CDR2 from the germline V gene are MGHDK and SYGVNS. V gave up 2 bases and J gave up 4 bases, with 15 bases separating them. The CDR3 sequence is CASSEKLYWGYNEQFF. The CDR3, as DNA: TGTGCCAGCAGTGAAAAGTTGTACTGGGGGTACAATGAGCAGTTCTTC.

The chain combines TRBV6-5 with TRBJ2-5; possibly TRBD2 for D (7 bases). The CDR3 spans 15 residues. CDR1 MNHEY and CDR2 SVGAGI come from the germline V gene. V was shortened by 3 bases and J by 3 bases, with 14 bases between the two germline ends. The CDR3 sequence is CASSYLGGAKETQYF. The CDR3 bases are TGTGCCAGCAGTTATTTGGGGGGGGCTAAAGAGACCCAGTACTTC.

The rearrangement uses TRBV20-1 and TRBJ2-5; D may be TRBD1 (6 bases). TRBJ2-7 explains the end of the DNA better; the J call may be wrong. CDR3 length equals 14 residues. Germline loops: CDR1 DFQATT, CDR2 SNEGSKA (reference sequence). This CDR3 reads CSARGSGVGYEQYF. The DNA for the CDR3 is TGCAGTGCTAGAGGATCAGGGGTCGGGTACGAGCAGTACTTC.

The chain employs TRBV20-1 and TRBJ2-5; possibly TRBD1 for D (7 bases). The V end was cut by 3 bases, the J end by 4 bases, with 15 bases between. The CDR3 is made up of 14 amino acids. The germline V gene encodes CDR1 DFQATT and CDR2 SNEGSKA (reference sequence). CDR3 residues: CSARGGQTLETQYF. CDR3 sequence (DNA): TGCAGTGCTAGGGGGGGACAGACTCTAGAGACCCAGTACTTC.

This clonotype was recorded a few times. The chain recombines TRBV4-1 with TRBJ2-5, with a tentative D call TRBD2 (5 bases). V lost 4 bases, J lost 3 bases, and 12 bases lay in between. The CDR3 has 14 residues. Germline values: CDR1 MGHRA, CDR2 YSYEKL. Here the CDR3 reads CASSRLASEETQYF. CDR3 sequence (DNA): TGCGCCAGCAGCCGTCTAGCTTCCGAAGAGACCCAGTACTTC.

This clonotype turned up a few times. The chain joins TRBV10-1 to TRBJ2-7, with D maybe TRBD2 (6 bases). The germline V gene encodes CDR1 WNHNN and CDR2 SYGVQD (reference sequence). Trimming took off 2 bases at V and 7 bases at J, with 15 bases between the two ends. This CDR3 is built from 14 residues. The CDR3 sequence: CASSERGTSEEQYF. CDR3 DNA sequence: TGCGCCAGCAGTGAGCGGGGGACGTCGGAGGAGCAGTACTTC.

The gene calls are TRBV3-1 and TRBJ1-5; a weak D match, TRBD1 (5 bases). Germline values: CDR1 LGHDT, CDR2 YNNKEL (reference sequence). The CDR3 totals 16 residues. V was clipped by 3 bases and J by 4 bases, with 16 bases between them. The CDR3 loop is CASSQTPETDNQPQHF. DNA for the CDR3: TGTGCCAGCAGCCAGACACCCGAGACAGATAATCAGCCCCAGCATTTT.

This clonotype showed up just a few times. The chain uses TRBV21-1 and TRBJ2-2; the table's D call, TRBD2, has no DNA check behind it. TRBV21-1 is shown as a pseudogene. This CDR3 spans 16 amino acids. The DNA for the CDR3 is TGTGCCAACCGCACCACTAGCCGCCCGAACACCGGGGAGCTGTTTTTT. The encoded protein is CANRTTSRPNTGELFF.

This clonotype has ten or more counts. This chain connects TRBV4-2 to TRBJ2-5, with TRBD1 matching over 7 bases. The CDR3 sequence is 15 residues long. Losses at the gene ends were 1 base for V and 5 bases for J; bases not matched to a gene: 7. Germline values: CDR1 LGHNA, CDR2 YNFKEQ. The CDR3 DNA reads TGTGCCAGCAGCCAAGGGCGGGCAGGGGGTGAGACCCAGTACTTC. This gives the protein CASSQGRAGGETQYF.

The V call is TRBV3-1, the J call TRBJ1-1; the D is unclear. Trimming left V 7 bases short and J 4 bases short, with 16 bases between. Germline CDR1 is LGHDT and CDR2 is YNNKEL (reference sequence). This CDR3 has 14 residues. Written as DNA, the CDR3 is TGTGCCAGCACCGTCGGGCGGTCTGGCACTGAAGCTTTCTTT. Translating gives CASTVGRSGTEAFF.

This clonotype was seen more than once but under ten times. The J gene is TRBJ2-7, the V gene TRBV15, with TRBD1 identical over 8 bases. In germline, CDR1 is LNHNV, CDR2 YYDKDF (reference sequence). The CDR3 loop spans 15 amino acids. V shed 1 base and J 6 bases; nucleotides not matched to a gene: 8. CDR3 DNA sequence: TGTGCCACCAGCAGAGCGGACAGGGTTTTTAGCGAGCAGTACTTC. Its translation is CATSRADRVFSEQYF.

The CDR3 DNA sequence: TGTGCCAGCAGTTCGACAAGCGCCTATTTTAAGACCCAGTACTTC. Residues: CASSSTSAYFKTQYF. The chain has TRBV12-3 or TRBV12-4 and TRBJ2-1; D is unclear. The end of the DNA fits TRBJ2-5 better, so the J call may be wrong. CDR3 length: 15 amino acids.

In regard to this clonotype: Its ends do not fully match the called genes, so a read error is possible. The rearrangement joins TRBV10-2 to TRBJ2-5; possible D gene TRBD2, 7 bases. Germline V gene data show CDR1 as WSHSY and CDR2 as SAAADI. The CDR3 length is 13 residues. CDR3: CASSEGVGGRKFF. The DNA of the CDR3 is TGCGCCAGCAGCGAGGGGGTTGGCGGGAGAAAGTTCTTC.

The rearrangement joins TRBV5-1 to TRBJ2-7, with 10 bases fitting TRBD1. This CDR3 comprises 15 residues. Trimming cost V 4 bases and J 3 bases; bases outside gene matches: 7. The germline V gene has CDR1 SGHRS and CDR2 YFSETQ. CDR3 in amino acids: CASSISGDRGYEQYF. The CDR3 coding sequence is TGCGCCAGCAGCATCTCCGGGGACAGGGGCTACGAGCAGTACTTC.

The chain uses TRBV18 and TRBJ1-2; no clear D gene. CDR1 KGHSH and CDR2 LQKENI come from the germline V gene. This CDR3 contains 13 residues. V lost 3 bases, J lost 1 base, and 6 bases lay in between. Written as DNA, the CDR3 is TGTGCCAGCTCACCTGGGCATAACTATGGCTACACCTTC. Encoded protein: CASSPGHNYGYTF.